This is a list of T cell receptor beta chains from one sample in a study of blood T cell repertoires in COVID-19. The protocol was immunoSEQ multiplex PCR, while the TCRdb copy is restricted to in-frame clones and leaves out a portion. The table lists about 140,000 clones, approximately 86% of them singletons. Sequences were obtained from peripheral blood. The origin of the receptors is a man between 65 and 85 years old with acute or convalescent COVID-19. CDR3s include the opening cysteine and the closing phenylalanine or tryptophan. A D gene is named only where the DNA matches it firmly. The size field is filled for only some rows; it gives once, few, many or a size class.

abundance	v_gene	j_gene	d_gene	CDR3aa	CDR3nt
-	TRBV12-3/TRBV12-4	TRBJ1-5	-	CASGRDNQPQHF	TGTGCCAGCGGGAGGGACAATCAGCCCCAGCATTTT
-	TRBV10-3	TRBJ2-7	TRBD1	CAISDYGFQGASEQYF	TGTGCCATCAGTGATTACGGATTTCAGGGGGCCTCCGAGCAGTACTTC
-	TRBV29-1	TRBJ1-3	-	CSVAFSGNTIYF	TGCAGCGTTGCCTTTTCTGGAAACACCATATATTTT
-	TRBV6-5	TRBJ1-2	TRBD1	CASSYSGTGVGDGYTF	TGTGCCAGCAGTTACTCCGGGACAGGGGTCGGGGATGGCTACACCTTC
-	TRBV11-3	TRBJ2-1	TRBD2	CASSLWAGGNNEQFF	TGTGCCAGCAGCCTCTGGGCGGGAGGCAACAATGAGCAGTTCTTC
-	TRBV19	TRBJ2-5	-	CASSRQKETQYF	TGTGCCAGTAGCCGACAGAAAGAGACCCAGTACTTC
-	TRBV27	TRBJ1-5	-	CASSLGWGQPQHF	TGTGCCAGCAGTTTGGGTTGGGGCCAGCCCCAGCATTTT
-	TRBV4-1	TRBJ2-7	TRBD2	CASSQGPLGGSYEQYF	TGCGCCAGCAGCCAGGGACCGTTGGGGGGGTCCTACGAGCAGTACTTC
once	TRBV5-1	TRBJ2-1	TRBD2	CASSPTSPSYNEQFF	TGCGCCAGCAGCCCGACTAGCCCTTCCTACAATGAGCAGTTCTTC
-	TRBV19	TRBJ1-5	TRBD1	CASSTGQDAQPQHF	TGTGCCAGTAGTACCGGACAGGATGCTCAGCCCCAGCATTTT
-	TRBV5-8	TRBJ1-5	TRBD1	CASSLAYKGGWNHQPQHF	TGTGCCAGCAGCTTGGCCTATAAAGGGGGCTGGAATCATCAGCCCCAGCATTTT
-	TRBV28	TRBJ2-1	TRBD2	CASSTGLAGGSEQFF	TGTGCCAGCAGTACGGGACTAGCGGGAGGAAGTGAGCAGTTCTTC
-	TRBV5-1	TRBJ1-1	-	CASSSNRELMNTEAFF	TGCGCCAGCAGCTCGAACAGGGAGCTCATGAACACTGAAGCTTTCTTT
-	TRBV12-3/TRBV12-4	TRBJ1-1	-	CASRGGDWTEAFF	TGTGCCAGCAGGGGGGGGGATTGGACTGAAGCTTTCTTT
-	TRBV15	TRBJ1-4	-	CATSSRGGLVTNEKLFF	TGTGCCACCAGCTCACGGGGGGGTTTGGTTACTAATGAAAAACTGTTTTTT
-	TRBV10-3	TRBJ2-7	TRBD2	CAIRGGTSGYEQYF	TGTGCCATCAGGGGGGGCACTAGCGGCTACGAGCAGTACTTC
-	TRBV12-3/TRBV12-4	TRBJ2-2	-	CASSRPGELFF	TGTGCCAGCAGTCGTCCCGGGGAGCTGTTTTTT
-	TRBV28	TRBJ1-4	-	CASAPFATNEKLFF	TGTGCCAGTGCGCCGTTTGCAACTAATGAAAAACTGTTTTTT
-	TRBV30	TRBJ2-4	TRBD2	CAWTGTSGSLAKNIQYF	TGTGCCTGGACGGGGACTAGCGGGTCCCTAGCCAAAAACATTCAGTACTTC
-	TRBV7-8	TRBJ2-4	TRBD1	CASSSLRDRISLAKNIQYF	TGTGCCAGCAGCTCCCTCCGGGACAGGATATCTCTAGCCAAAAACATTCAGTACTTC
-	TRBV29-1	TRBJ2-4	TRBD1	CSVESRSPGQSLAKNIQYF	TGCAGCGTTGAAAGCCGGAGCCCGGGACAGAGTCTAGCCAAAAACATTCAGTACTTC
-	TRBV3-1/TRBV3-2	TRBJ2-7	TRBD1	CASSPMGRGYEQYF	TGTGCCAGCAGCCCCATGGGCAGGGGGTACGAGCAGTACTTC
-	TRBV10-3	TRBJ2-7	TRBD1	CAIGDRAVGEQYF	TGTGCCATCGGGGACAGGGCAGTGGGGGAGCAGTACTTC
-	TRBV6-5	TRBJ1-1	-	CASSQGWGGNTEAFF	TGTGCCAGCAGCCAGGGTTGGGGGGGGAACACTGAAGCTTTCTTT
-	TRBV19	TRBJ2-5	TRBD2	CASSTGLKETQYF	TGTGCCAGTAGTACGGGACTAAAAGAGACCCAGTACTTC
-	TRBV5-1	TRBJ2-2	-	CASSVRVSTNTGELFF	TGCGCCAGCAGCGTCCGGGTATCCACGAACACCGGGGAGCTGTTTTTT
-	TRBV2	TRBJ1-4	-	CASSGTGVAEKLFF	TGTGCCAGCAGTGGGACGGGGGTGGCTGAAAAACTGTTTTTT
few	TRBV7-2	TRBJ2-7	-	CASSQASTTAYEQYF	TGTGCCAGCAGCCAGGCCTCCACGACAGCCTACGAGCAGTACTTC
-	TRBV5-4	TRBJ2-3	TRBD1	CASSLDRVETDTQYF	TGTGCCAGCAGTCTCGACAGGGTGGAGACAGATACGCAGTATTTT
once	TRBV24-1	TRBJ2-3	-	CATSEWQNTQYF	TGTGCCACCAGTGAGTGGCAAAATACGCAGTATTTT
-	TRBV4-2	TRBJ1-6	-	CASSQKGGNSPLHF	TGTGCCAGCAGCCAAAAGGGAGGGAATTCACCCCTCCACTTT
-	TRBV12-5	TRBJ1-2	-	CASGSQGTYGYTF	TGTGCTAGTGGTTCGCAGGGGACCTATGGCTACACCTTC
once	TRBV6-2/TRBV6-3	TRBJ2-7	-	CASSYTPGHPYEQYF	TGTGCCAGCAGTTACACACCGGGACACCCGTACGAGCAGTACTTC
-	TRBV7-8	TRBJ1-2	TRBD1	CASSERQGADGYTF	TGTGCCAGCAGCGAAAGACAGGGGGCGGATGGCTACACCTTC
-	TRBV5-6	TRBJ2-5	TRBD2	CASSLMRGGGQETQYF	TGTGCCAGCAGCTTGATGCGGGGGGGCGGACAAGAGACCCAGTACTTC
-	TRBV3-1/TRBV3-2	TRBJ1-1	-	CASSQDWTANTEAFF	TGTGCCAGCAGCCAAGATTGGACAGCTAACACTGAAGCTTTCTTT
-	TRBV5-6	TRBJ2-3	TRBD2	CASSHGGLADGGRTQYF	TGTGCCAGCAGCCACGGCGGACTAGCGGACGGAGGACGGACGCAGTATTTT
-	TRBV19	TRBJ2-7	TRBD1	CASSIGQVSYEQYF	TGTGCCAGTAGTATCGGACAGGTCTCCTACGAGCAGTACTTC
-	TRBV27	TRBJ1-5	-	CASRVAPRGNQPQHF	TGTGCCAGCAGGGTGGCACCACGGGGCAATCAGCCCCAGCATTTT
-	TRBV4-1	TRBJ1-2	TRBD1	CASSQATRQGGRDGYTF	TGCGCCAGCAGCCAAGCGACTCGGCAGGGGGGAAGGGATGGCTACACCTTC
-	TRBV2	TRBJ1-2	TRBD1	CASTPGTGGAIYGYTF	TGTGCCAGCACCCCCGGGACAGGGGGCGCGATTTATGGCTACACCTTC
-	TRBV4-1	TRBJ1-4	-	CASSQDPRRDEKLFF	TGCGCCAGCAGCCAAGATCCCCGCAGGGATGAAAAACTGTTTTTT
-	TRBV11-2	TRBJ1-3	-	CASSLGGSRDTIYF	TGTGCCAGCAGCTTAGGCGGGAGCCGAGACACCATATATTTT
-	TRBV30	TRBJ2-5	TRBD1	CAWSVQGETQYF	TGTGCCTGGAGTGTACAGGGGGAGACCCAGTACTTC
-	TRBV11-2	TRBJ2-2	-	CASSPFQGGANTGELFF	TGTGCCAGCAGCCCCTTTCAGGGCGGGGCGAACACCGGGGAGCTGTTTTTT
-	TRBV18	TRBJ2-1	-	CASSLRVRTYNEQFF	TGTGCCAGCTCACTCCGGGTGCGGACCTACAATGAGCAGTTCTTC
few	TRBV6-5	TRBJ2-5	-	CASSYDGGTQYF	TGTGCCAGCAGTTACGACGGGGGGACCCAGTACTTC
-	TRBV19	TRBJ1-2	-	CASSPIGGRGYTF	TGTGCCAGTAGTCCTATCGGGGGTCGGGGCTACACCTTC
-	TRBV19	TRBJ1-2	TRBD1	CASSSQGARAGYTF	TGTGCCAGTAGTTCGCAGGGGGCGAGGGCTGGCTACACCTTC
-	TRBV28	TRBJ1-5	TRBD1	CASSAPLGTGNSNQPQHF	TGTGCCAGCAGTGCACCACTCGGGACAGGGAATAGCAATCAGCCCCAGCATTTT
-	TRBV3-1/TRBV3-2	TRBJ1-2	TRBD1	CASSQEDRDGGYTF	TGTGCCAGCAGCCAAGAAGACAGGGACGGTGGCTACACCTTC
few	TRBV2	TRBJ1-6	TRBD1	CASSAFGTVNSPLHF	TGTGCCAGCAGTGCATTCGGGACAGTTAATTCACCCCTCCACTTT
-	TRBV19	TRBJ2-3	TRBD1	CASSSNRQGASDTQYF	TGTGCCAGTAGCTCCAACAGACAGGGGGCTTCAGATACGCAGTATTTT
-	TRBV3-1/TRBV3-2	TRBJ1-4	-	CASSRSGRENEKLFF	TGTGCCAGCAGCCGTAGTGGCAGGGAAAATGAAAAACTGTTTTTT
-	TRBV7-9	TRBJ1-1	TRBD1	CASSLQGQVGTEAFF	TGTGCCAGCAGCTTACAGGGACAGGTGGGCACTGAAGCTTTCTTT
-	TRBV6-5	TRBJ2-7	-	CASTGQSSYEQYF	TGTGCCAGCACTGGACAGAGCTCCTACGAGCAGTACTTC
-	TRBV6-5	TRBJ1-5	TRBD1	CASSYTQGADQPQHF	TGTGCCAGCAGTTACACACAGGGGGCAGATCAGCCCCAGCATTTT
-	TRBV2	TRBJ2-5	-	CASSETGYQETQYF	TGTGCCAGCAGTGAAACGGGTTACCAAGAGACCCAGTACTTC
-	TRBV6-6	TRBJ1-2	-	CASTPTGDYGYTF	TGTGCCAGCACCCCTACCGGGGACTATGGCTACACCTTC